Listed below are T cell receptor beta chains from one sample, sequenced in a study of OX40 agonist ivuxolimab in advanced cancers. Some clones are missing from TCRdb's copy, which holds only in-frame ones; the method was immunoSEQ multiplex PCR. This table has 50,000 or so clones, about 84% appearing once. The sample was CD4+ or CD8+ T cells sorted from blood, taken in a trial of the OX40 agonist ivuxolimab. Receptors were obtained from an adult with an advanced solid tumor such as melanoma, head and neck, liver or kidney cancer. Each CDR3 is given with its conserved first and last residue. A D gene is named only where the DNA matches it firmly. For some rows the clone size is stated as once, few or many, or as a class when expanded; others skip it.

NA,TRBV6-5,NA,TRBJ2-7,CASSYSNGQQYF,TGTGCCAGCAGTTACTCGAACGGACAGCAGTACTTC
NA,TRBV10-3,TRBD2,TRBJ2-1,CAISGTSGGTNEQFF,TGTGCCATCAGTGGCACTAGCGGGGGGACCAATGAGCAGTTCTTC
few,TRBV6-1,TRBD1,TRBJ1-5,CASILGQGTPGPQHF,TGTGCCAGCATCCTGGGACAGGGGACCCCAGGGCCCCAGCATTTT
NA,TRBV30,NA,TRBJ2-7,CAWGIGVSVYEQYF,TGTGCCTGGGGGATTGGAGTGAGCGTCTACGAGCAGTACTTC
NA,TRBV5-1,NA,TRBJ2-2,CASSRDTAANTGELFF,TGCGCCAGCAGCCGGGACACCGCTGCGAACACCGGGGAGCTGTTTTTT
NA,TRBV21-1,NA,TRBJ2-2,CASRTEGGELFF,TGTGCCAGCCGGACGGAGGGCGGGGAGCTGTTTTTT
NA,TRBV10-3,NA,TRBJ1-3,CAISEFNSPGNTIYF,TGTGCCATCAGTGAGTTTAACAGTCCTGGAAACACCATATATTTT
once,TRBV15,TRBD2,TRBJ2-1,CATSSPPPGLTTQFF,TGTGCCACCAGCAGTCCCCCCCCGGGACTAACCACCCAGTTCTTC
NA,TRBV30,NA,TRBJ1-2,CAWIPGLLGGYTF,TGTGCCTGGATCCCCGGCCTCCTGGGGGGCTACACCTTC
NA,TRBV28,NA,TRBJ1-3,CASSLPTGTGNTIYF,TGTGCCAGCAGTTTACCCACAGGGACTGGAAACACCATATATTTT
NA,TRBV10-3,NA,TRBJ2-5,CAISSGGLGAEETQYF,TGTGCCATCAGCTCTGGGGGGCTTGGGGCTGAAGAGACCCAGTACTTC
NA,TRBV23-1,TRBD1,TRBJ2-2,CAPETPGQGSVGELFF,TGCGCCCCCGAGACCCCGGGACAGGGGTCTGTCGGGGAGCTGTTTTTT
NA,TRBV18,NA,TRBJ1-4,CASSPQGPGEKLFF,TGTGCCAGCTCACCACAGGGGCCTGGGGAAAAACTGTTTTTT
NA,TRBV9,NA,TRBJ2-3,CASSVGAVHTDTQYF,TGTGCCAGCAGCGTAGGGGCGGTACACACAGATACGCAGTATTTT
NA,TRBV28,TRBD1,TRBJ2-3,CASTLRQGDTDTQYF,TGTGCCAGCACCTTGAGGCAGGGGGACACAGATACGCAGTATTTT
NA,TRBV6-5,NA,TRBJ1-2,CASSYGEWGYTF,TGTGCCAGCAGTTACGGCGAGTGGGGCTACACCTTC
NA,TRBV30,TRBD1,TRBJ2-2,CAWSVQGANTGELFF,TGTGCCTGGAGTGTTCAGGGGGCGAACACCGGGGAGCTGTTTTTT
NA,TRBV18,TRBD1,TRBJ1-4,CASSGPGQGNEKLFF,TGTGCCAGCTCAGGCCCGGGACAGGGGAATGAAAAACTGTTTTTT
NA,TRBV18,NA,TRBJ1-4,CASSPPTTGEKLFF,TGTGCCAGCTCACCACCCACGACGGGTGAAAAACTGTTTTTT
NA,TRBV5-1,NA,TRBJ2-1,CASSFGGTDRNEQFF,TGCGCCAGCAGCTTTGGGGGGACAGACAGAAATGAGCAGTTCTTC
few,TRBV21-1,NA,TRBJ1-5,CASSKRSRGGEENQPQHF,TGTGCCAGCAGCAAACGTAGTCGAGGGGGTGAAGAAAATCAGCCCCAGCATTTT
NA,TRBV28,NA,TRBJ2-5,CASSLQGTQYF,TGTGCCAGCAGTCTACAGGGGACCCAGTACTTC
NA,TRBV13,NA,TRBJ2-3,CASSITGTDTQYF,TGTGCCAGCAGCATCACAGGCACAGATACGCAGTATTTT
NA,TRBV2,TRBD2,TRBJ2-1,CVGAGTRSYNEQFF,TGTGTGGGCGCCGGGACTAGGTCCTACAATGAGCAGTTCTTC
NA,TRBV2,TRBD2,TRBJ2-3,CASSDGRGGTDTQYF,TGTGCCAGCAGCGACGGTCGGGGGGGTACAGATACGCAGTATTTT
NA,TRBV4-2,NA,TRBJ2-5,CASSPDLKTQYF,TGTGCCAGCAGCCCAGATCTGAAGACCCAGTACTTC
NA,TRBV6-1,NA,TRBJ2-7,CASSERGQAYEQYF,TGTGCCAGCAGTGAAAGGGGCCAGGCCTACGAGCAGTACTTC
NA,TRBV9,NA,TRBJ2-5,CASSVAGAQETQYF,TGTGCCAGCAGCGTAGCGGGGGCCCAAGAGACCCAGTACTTC
NA,TRBV19,TRBD1,TRBJ1-6,CASSTGRTGDNSPLHF,TGTGCCAGTAGTACCGGACGGACAGGGGACAATTCACCCCTCCACTTT
few,TRBV5-5,TRBD2,TRBJ2-7,CASSIGTSGGREYF,TGTGCCAGCAGCATCGGGACTAGCGGGGGGCGGGAGTACTTC
NA,TRBV6-1,TRBD1,TRBJ1-5,CASTDRGNSNQPQHF,TGTGCCAGCACAGACAGGGGGAATAGCAATCAGCCCCAGCATTTT
few,TRBV30,NA,TRBJ1-3,CAWSLKWGGSGNTIYF,TGTGCCTGGAGTCTTAAATGGGGGGGTTCTGGAAACACCATATATTTT
few,TRBV30,NA,TRBJ2-4,CASKGLAGENIQYF,TGTGCCTCTAAGGGGCTAGCTGGTGAAAACATTCAGTACTTC
NA,TRBV2,NA,TRBJ2-6,CASGDPTGSGANVLTF,TGTGCCAGCGGCGACCCAACAGGGTCTGGGGCCAACGTCCTGACTTTC
NA,TRBV9,NA,TRBJ2-2,CASSVDSAGVDTGELFF,TGTGCCAGCAGCGTAGATTCGGCAGGGGTGGACACCGGGGAGCTGTTTTTT
NA,TRBV5-6,NA,TRBJ2-5,CASSLQTGQETQYF,TGTGCCAGCAGCTTGCAAACAGGGCAAGAGACCCAGTACTTC
NA,TRBV9,NA,TRBJ1-2,CASPRGNGYTF,TGTGCCAGCCCGAGGGGGAATGGCTACACCTTC
NA,TRBV11-3,NA,TRBJ2-1,CASNGGNQKQFF,TGTGCCAGCAACGGCGGCAACCAGAAGCAGTTCTTC
NA,TRBV5-1,TRBD1,TRBJ2-2,CASSSTGNLIAGELFF,TGCGCCAGCAGCTCGACAGGGAATTTGATCGCCGGGGAGCTGTTTTTT
NA,TRBV6-4,TRBD2,TRBJ2-3,CASSPELAGGPRDTQYF,TGTGCCAGCAGCCCGGAGTTAGCGGGGGGGCCTAGGGATACGCAGTATTTT
NA,TRBV18,NA,TRBJ1-2,CASSPPRAYGYTF,TGTGCCAGCTCACCACCCCGAGCCTATGGCTACACCTTC
NA,TRBV4-3,NA,TRBJ2-5,CASSQAPEETQYF,TGCGCCAGCAGCCAAGCACCTGAAGAGACCCAGTACTTC
NA,TRBV28,NA,TRBJ2-7,CATGYEQYF,TGTGCCACCGGGTACGAGCAGTACTTC
NA,TRBV30,NA,TRBJ1-6,CAGGITNSPLHF,TGTGCCGGAGGGATAACTAATTCACCCCTCCACTTT
NA,TRBV19,TRBD2,TRBJ2-2,CASSIESSGGGELFF,TGTGCCAGTAGTATAGAATCCAGCGGGGGCGGGGAGCTGTTTTTT
NA,TRBV18,TRBD2,TRBJ2-1,CASSPFGGGLYNEQFF,TGTGCCAGCTCACCATTTGGCGGGGGGCTGTACAATGAGCAGTTCTTC
NA,TRBV2,TRBD1,TRBJ1-3,CASSRDRVYGNTIYF,TGTGCCAGCAGTCGGGACAGGGTCTATGGAAACACCATATATTTT
few,TRBV7-9,NA,TRBJ2-7,CASSFRQESYEQYF,TGTGCCAGCAGCTTCCGACAGGAGTCCTACGAGCAGTACTTC
NA,TRBV6-1,TRBD2,TRBJ2-1,CASSGGRGRPDEQFF,TGTGCCAGCAGTGGTGGGAGGGGCCGCCCGGATGAGCAGTTCTTC
NA,TRBV28,TRBD1,TRBJ1-3,CASTGGTGRNTIYF,TGTGCCAGCACAGGCGGGACAGGGAGAAACACCATATATTTT